These 14 T cell receptor beta chains were sequenced from one sample in a study of T cell responses to AZD1222 COVID-19 vaccine. TCRdb's table, derived via immunoSEQ multiplex PCR, lists solely in-frame clones and lacks some. Among fewer than 200,000 clones listed, 85% to 95% were seen once. The material sequenced was peripheral blood, taken on day 0 of AZD1222 vaccination. The receptor source for this set is an adult in good health.

The chain joins TRBV6-5 to TRBJ2-2, with 8 bases fitting TRBD1. CDR3 length equals 15 residues. Germline loops: CDR1 MNHEY, CDR2 SVGAGI. The J segment lost 4 bases and the V segment lost 6 bases, leaving 7 bases of the junction unmatched. As DNA, the CDR3 is TGTGCCAGCAGCCTTGACAGGGGTTTCACCGGGGAGCTGTTTTTT. As protein: CASSLDRGFTGELFF.

The chain is built from TRBV27 and TRBJ1-5; D uncertain. V was shortened by 2 bases and J by 6 bases, with 8 bases between the two germline ends. The CDR3 has 13 residues. The germline V gene has CDR1 MNHEY and CDR2 SMNVEV (reference sequence). DNA of the CDR3: TGTGCCAGCAGTTTACAAGGGAGTCAGCCCCAGCATTTT. Protein sequence: CASSLQGSQPQHF.

The rearrangement uses TRBV28 and TRBJ1-2; D gene uncertain. V was shortened by 2 bases and J by 5 bases, with 9 bases between the two germline ends. Germline assignment: CDR1 MDHEN and CDR2 SYDVKM. The CDR3 is 13 residues long. CDR3 coding DNA: TGTGCCAGCAGTTTACGGACCGATTATGGCTACACCTTC. The encoded protein is CASSLRTDYGYTF.

The V and J genes are TRBV5-5 and TRBJ2-1; 8 nucleotides agree with TRBD2. The CDR3 totals 15 residues. CDR1 is SGHKS, CDR2 YYEKEE, per germline (reference sequence). V lost 0 bases and J lost 8; bases outside the gene matches: 7. The CDR3 nucleotides read TGTGCCAGCAGCTTGGAACTAGCGGTTTTGGATGAGCAGTTCTTC. This sequence encodes CASSLELAVLDEQFF.

The V call is TRBV5-8, the J call TRBJ1-5; possibly TRBD1 for D (6 bases). CDR3 length equals 16 residues. The germline V gene has CDR1 SGHTS and CDR2 YDEGEE. V was clipped by 4 bases and J by 5 bases, with 19 bases between them. CDR3 in DNA: TGTGCCAGCAGCGGTGCGGGGGGGCGAGGCTATCAGCCCCAGCATTTT. Translation gives CASSGAGGRGYQPQHF.

The chain couples TRBV4-2 to TRBJ1-1; 8 bases are a match to TRBD1. Germline CDR1 LGHNA, CDR2 YNFKEQ. V was pared by 2 bases and J by 10 bases, with 12 bases of the junction left unmatched. CDR3 length: 15 amino acids. DNA of the CDR3: TGTGCCAGCAGCCAATATCTACAGGGGGGCGGCTCAGCTTTCTTT. Translating it yields CASSQYLQGGGSAFF.

J is TRBJ2-1 and V is TRBV14; 10 nucleotides line up with TRBD2. The CDR3 covers 15 residues. J lost 6 bases, V lost 5 bases, and 7 bases had no gene match. CDR1 is SGHDN, CDR2 FVKESK, per germline. CDR3 protein: CASSRTSGESNEQFF. DNA of the CDR3: TGTGCCAGCAGCAGAACTAGCGGGGAGAGCAATGAGCAGTTCTTC.

This sequence joins TRBV5-1 and TRBJ1-2; 12 bases map to TRBD1. This CDR3 contains 15 residues. V trimming: 0 bases; J trimming: 8 bases; junction bases outside the gene matches: 5. In germline, CDR1 is SGHRS, CDR2 YFSETQ. This chain's CDR3 is CASSLAGQGAEGYTF. Here the CDR3 DNA reads TGCGCCAGCAGCTTGGCGGGACAGGGGGCGGAAGGCTACACCTTC.

J is TRBJ1-5 and V is TRBV4-3, with D unresolved. In germline, CDR1 is LGHNA, CDR2 YSLEER. CDR3 length: 12 residues. V was pared by 8 bases and J by 4 bases, with 9 bases between. The CDR3 DNA is TGCGCCAGCGGCGACTTAAATCAGCCCCAGCATTTT. It encodes CASGDLNQPQHF.

The chain is built from TRBV19 and TRBJ2-1; 7 bases line up with TRBD1. The CDR3 consists of 13 residues. Germline CDR1 is LNHDA and CDR2 is SQIVND (reference sequence). Losses at the gene ends were 6 bases for V and 5 bases for J; bases not matched to a gene: 4. This CDR3 is CASRSRGNNEQFF. In DNA form, the CDR3 reads TGTGCCAGTAGGAGCAGGGGGAACAATGAGCAGTTCTTC.

The chain is built from TRBV27 and TRBJ2-7, with 8 bases identical to TRBD2. The length of the CDR3 is 14 residues. In germline, CDR1 is MNHEY, CDR2 SMNVEV (reference sequence). V shed 5 bases and J 5 bases; nucleotides not matched to a gene: 8. DNA for the CDR3: TGTGCCAGCAGTATAGCGGGACCCTATAACGAGCAGTACTTC. As protein: CASSIAGPYNEQYF.

The chain carries TRBV11-2 and TRBJ2-3; unclear D gene. V gave up 1 base and J gave up 2 bases, with 13 bases separating them. Germline V lookup: CDR1 SGHAT, CDR2 FQNNGV. The CDR3 is made up of 16 amino acids. CDR3 sequence (DNA): TGTGCCAGCAGCTTAGTTGTTACGGATTCCACAGATACGCAGTATTTT. Protein sequence: CASSLVVTDSTDTQYF.

This chain connects TRBV5-6 to TRBJ2-2, with D hard to call. CDR3 length equals 14 residues. V was cut by 0 bases and J by 7 bases, with 10 bases left in between. The germline V gene has CDR1 SGHDT and CDR2 YYEEEE. The CDR3 DNA follows: TGTGCCAGCAGCTTGGCGGTGGGGTTCGGGGAGCTGTTTTTT. Translation: CASSLAVGFGELFF.

J is TRBJ1-1 and V is TRBV15, with D tentatively TRBD1 (5 bases). This CDR3 comprises 15 residues. Trimming took 0 bases from V and 5 from J, leaving 13 bases between them. Germline assignment: CDR1 LNHNV and CDR2 YYDKDF (reference sequence). In DNA form, the CDR3 reads TGTGCCACCAGCAGAGATCTGGGGCGGGGGACTGAAGCTTTCTTT. Amino acid sequence: CATSRDLGRGTEAFF.